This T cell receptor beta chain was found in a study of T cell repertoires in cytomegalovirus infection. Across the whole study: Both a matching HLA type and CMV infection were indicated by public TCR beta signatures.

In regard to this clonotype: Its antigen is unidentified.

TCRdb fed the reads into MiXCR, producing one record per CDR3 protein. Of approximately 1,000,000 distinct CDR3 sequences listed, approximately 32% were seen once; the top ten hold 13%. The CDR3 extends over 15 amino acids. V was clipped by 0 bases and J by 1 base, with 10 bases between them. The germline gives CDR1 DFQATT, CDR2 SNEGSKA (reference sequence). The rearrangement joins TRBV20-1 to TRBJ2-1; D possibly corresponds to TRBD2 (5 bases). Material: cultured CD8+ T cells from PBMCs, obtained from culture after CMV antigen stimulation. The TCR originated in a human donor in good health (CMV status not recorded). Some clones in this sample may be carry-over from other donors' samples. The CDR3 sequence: CSARDQRGSYNEQFF. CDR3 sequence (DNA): TGCAGTGCTAGAGATCAACGGGGTTCCTACAATGAGCAGTTCTTC.